The clone carrying this T cell receptor beta chain was counted between two and nine times. Its antigen is not known. A second PCR, run for roughly 6 to 11 cycles, used a sample-barcoded 5' primer plus a J-beta primer mix. Every single cDNA molecule received a tag from a template-switch adaptor with 12 random nucleotides. TCRdb called the 5' RACE reads again in MiXCR, with one record for every CDR3 protein. The sample includes approximately 690,000 distinct CDR3 sequences, approximately 50% of them seen just once. The data stem from a study of blood T cells in healthy people across ages. Study-wide results and caveats: Estimates of diversity drawn from one million T cells were considered underestimates.

Per the germline V gene, CDR1 is MDHEN and CDR2 is SYDVKM. Between the trimmed V and J ends, which lost 4 bases and 7 bases, there was a span of 4 bases. The CDR3 consists of 10 residues. V usage is TRBV28 and J usage is TRBJ1-2, with D hard to call. This receptor was obtained from a man between 60 and 70 years old in good health. What was sequenced was blood. In DNA form, the CDR3 reads TGTGCCAGCAGTTCGGGTGGCTACACCTTC. Amino acids: CASSSGGYTF.